This T cell receptor (beta chain) was recovered during a study of vaccination and CD4 T cells after COVID-19. Study details: Convalescent patients were SARS-CoV-2 positive by nasal swab PCR; ten or so mild, one severe. At a median approximately 100 days (range 35 to 161) after diagnosis, post-COVID samples were drawn.

Treatment meaning: roughly 10-day PBMC culture with coronavirus spike peptide pools or control peptides (ViraFEST assay). Trimming took 7 bases from V and 10 from J; bases not matched to a gene: 13. The CDR3 has 13 amino acids. Per germline, CDR1 ENHRY and CDR2 SYGVKD. With the Oncomine TCR Beta short-read assay, DNA from cultured CD4+ T cells was sequenced. Investigators obtained genomic DNA by extraction from cultured CD4+ T cells. Via MiXCR, TCRdb re-called the PCR reads, giving one row per CDR3 protein. The table shows 9,000 to 15,000 distinct CDR3 sequences, with around 61% occurring only once. This clonotype turned up a few times. What it recognizes is unknown.

The sequenced material came from CD4+ T cells from blood, cultured in vitro. The chain combines TRBV10-3 with TRBJ2-7; the match to TRBD1 covers 7 bases. This clonotype originated in a human donor who had recovered from COVID-19. DNA of the CDR3: TGTGCCATCAAGGGGCCGGGACAGCCGCGACAGTACTTC. This sequence encodes CAIKGPGQPRQYF.